The 10 T cell receptor beta chains below come from one sample, sequenced in a study of blood T cells in healthy people across ages. A second PCR of 7 to 11 cycles used a sample-barcoded 5' primer and a J-beta primer mix. A single record per CDR3 protein comes from TCRdb applying MiXCR to the 5' RACE reads. The sample yields about 1.5 million distinct CDR3 sequences, less than 45% seen once. Sequencing was performed on blood. Receptor source: a woman under 30 in good health.

This clonotype appeared once. The rearrangement uses TRBV28 and TRBJ1-2; perhaps TRBD1 as D (5 bases). The CDR3 length is 13 residues. Germline V gene data show CDR1 as MDHEN and CDR2 as SYDVKM. Trimming removed 8 bases at V and 3 bases at J, with 13 bases between. CDR3 in DNA: TGTGCCAGCGGGACCCTTGGTGACTATGGCTACACCTTC. Its translation: CASGTLGDYGYTF.

This clonotype was detected a few times. V and J are TRBV28 and TRBJ1-1; D call uncertain. The CDR3 extends over 14 amino acids. V shed 7 bases and J shed 2 bases, with 14 bases lying between them. CDR1 and CDR2 from the germline V gene are MDHEN and SYDVKM. The CDR3 spells CASTPEDVNTEAFF. Here the CDR3 DNA reads TGTGCCAGCACCCCCGAAGACGTTAACACTGAAGCTTTCTTT.

The chain links TRBV2 to TRBJ2-3, with D perhaps matching TRBD2 (5 bases). With 6 bases removed from V and 3 bases from J, the gap between germline ends came to 13 bases. The CDR3 consists of 14 residues. Germline V gives CDR1 SNHLY, CDR2 FYNNEI. CDR3 amino acids: CASRRRDITDTQYF. In DNA form, the CDR3 reads TGTGCCAGCAGACGACGGGATATAACAGATACGCAGTATTTT.

This clonotype was picked up a small number of times. The chain recombines TRBV29-1 with TRBJ2-1; D gene uncertain. Trimming removed 0 bases from V and 7 bases from J, with 4 bases in between. The CDR3 consists of 11 residues. CDR1 is SQVTM and CDR2 is ANQGSEA in the germline V gene. The CDR3 sequence: CSVEDINEQFF. The CDR3 DNA is TGCAGCGTTGAAGATATAAATGAGCAGTTCTTC.

The chain uses TRBV7-8 and TRBJ2-1; D is tentatively TRBD1 or TRBD2 (5 bases each). V was shortened by 5 bases and J by 8 bases, with 19 bases between the two germline ends. Germline V gives CDR1 SGHVS, CDR2 FQNEAQ. This CDR3 contains 15 residues. CDR3 coding DNA: TGTGCCAGCAGCCGAGGGCGACAGAGATTCGATGAGCAGTTCTTC. It translates to CASSRGRQRFDEQFF.

The table lists this clonotype with a few counts. A much larger clonotype is one base distant, so this may be a read error. The chain carries TRBV20-1 and TRBJ2-1; 8 nucleotides align to TRBD2. Germline loops: CDR1 DFQATT, CDR2 SNEGSKA (reference sequence). CDR3 length: 14 amino acids. V shed 5 bases, J shed 0 bases, and the junction held 3 bases outside the gene matches. The CDR3 here is CSAWSGSSYNEQFF. The CDR3 region has the DNA TGCAGTGCTTGGAGCGGGAGCTCCTACAATGAGCAGTTCTTC.

J is TRBJ2-4 and V is TRBV20-1; D not certain. The V and J ends lost 1 base and 1 base respectively, with 14 bases between them. The CDR3 covers 16 residues. Germline-derived CDR1 and CDR2 are DFQATT and SNEGSKA (reference sequence). The chain's CDR3 is CSARAPMNRAKNIQYF. Here the CDR3 DNA reads TGCAGTGCTAGAGCTCCGATGAATCGGGCCAAAAACATTCAGTACTTC.

In its sample, this clonotype was seen many times. The chain joins TRBV12-3 or TRBV12-4 to TRBJ2-1; 11 bases are shared with TRBD2. V trimming: 3 bases; J trimming: 7 bases; junction bases outside the gene matches: 5. This CDR3 contains 15 residues. CDR3 residues: CASSLTSGVWNEQFF. The CDR3, as DNA: TGTGCCAGCAGTTTGACTAGCGGGGTTTGGAATGAGCAGTTCTTC.

The chain uses TRBV7-2 and TRBJ2-1; 8 bases fit TRBD2. CDR1 SGHTA and CDR2 FQGNSA come from the germline V gene. There are 14 residues in the CDR3. V shed 7 bases, J shed 6 bases, and the junction held 8 bases outside the gene matches. The CDR3 region is CASTPGLVFNEQFF. CDR3 nucleotide sequence: TGTGCCAGCACCCCGGGACTAGTTTTCAATGAGCAGTTCTTC.

The genes are TRBV3-1 and TRBJ1-1; D is perhaps TRBD1 (6 bases). The CDR3 contains 16 residues. V lost 5 bases and J 7 bases, leaving 23 bases between the germline ends. Germline V gives CDR1 LGHDT, CDR2 YNNKEL (reference sequence). CDR3 sequence: CASSKGITGPQGEAFF. Written as DNA, the CDR3 is TGTGCCAGCAGCAAAGGGATAACAGGGCCGCAGGGTGAAGCTTTCTTT.